Included here is one T cell receptor beta chain sequence, with context. Its antigen remains undetermined. No qualities accompany the bases; no much larger clone lies one base away. TCR CDR3 regions were amplified from genomic DNA by multiplex PCR using the deep immunoSEQ assay. Extracted genomic DNA from each cell subset was spread evenly across all wells of several immunoSEQ 96-well plates, with each plate serving as a replicate. Each replicate PCR for sorted subsets received approximately 220 ng genomic DNA, equal to roughly 30,000 T cell genomes. Purified libraries were measured with a Qubit 3.0 fluorometer, size-checked on a Bioanalyzer 2100, and measured again with the KAPA Library Quantification kit. Every immunoSEQ 96-well plate was sequenced on a dedicated single-read 150-cycle Illumina NextSeq 550 flow cell. The source study handled its data this way. Because the immunoSEQ output included only junctional sequences and no quality scores, the filtering could not be the same as the filtering used for full-length reads. Sequences were annotated with PyIR, a Python wrapper for IgBLAST v1.9, and V/J genes and CDR3 were assigned using IMGT germline references. Reads were removed for weak V/J assignments (E-value above 1e-6), missing CDR3, stop codons, out-of-frame junctions, or ambiguous translated residues. V3J clonotypes were defined as sequences sharing the same inferred V gene, J gene, and CDR3 amino acid sequence. Percentage overlap between repertoires was computed as shared unique clonotypes divided by the size of the smaller repertoire. RTK rarefaction, the Chao1 estimator, and Recon v2.1 estimates of unobserved clonotypes were used to assess repertoire richness. Generation probabilities were computed with OLGA for all TCRbeta clonotypes obtained by the gDNA method from several donors. Drawn from immuneACCESS, this table holds only the in-frame rearrangements with V and J called that TCRdb kept. Clones are partly lost; checked studies trace under half to an unresolved V gene and leave the rest unexplained. From that table come the V and J calls and clone size; the DNA was used to work out D and trimming. A total of over 1.5 million clones appear in this sample, 95% to 99% of them only once. The ten largest clones take up 0.45% of the sample.

Healthy HIV-negative adults with no recently reported acute infections or vaccinations were included as donors. Every donor was a Caucasian adult residing in Nashville, Tennessee, USA. CD4+ T cells were enriched through magnetic negative selection, after which naive cells were positively selected on CD45RA and the remaining negative fraction served as the memory subset. Blood was collected by leukapheresis, and PBMCs were isolated by Ficoll-Histopaque density gradient centrifugation and then cryopreserved in liquid nitrogen vapor phase. Analytical flow cytometry was used to check the purity and quantity of each magnetically sorted T cell population. Genomic DNA was isolated from every sorted fraction and measured by UV absorbance on a Nanodrop 2000c. This record comes from a study of shared clonotypes between healthy human individuals (dated by TCRdb to the early 2020s). For the study in its entirety: The cohort included a few men and a couple of women between 18 and 49 years of age. Per donor, three plates each were used for CD4 naive and CD4 memory, two for CD8 naive, and one for CD8 memory. Blood TCR repertoires of roughly five healthy adults were deeply sequenced to estimate repertoire size and the extent of clonotype sharing between individuals. Different laboratories and diverse techniques were used to prepare libraries and sequence TCR repertoires, to increase sequencing depth and limit assay-specific biases. Each donor's leukapheresis produced roughly between about 0.9 and 9.5 billion PBMCs.

On the study overall, not on this receptor specifically: Sampling was restricted to blood, and TCR repertoires in tissues likely differ from the TCR repertoires found in blood. Naive subsets generally had larger estimated clonotype richness than memory subsets. Compared with non-shared clonotypes, the clonotypes found in all four sorted-subset donors had higher generation probabilities. Because the study included a small number of donors, the genetic and exposure-history diversity represented was limited. Even with the large sequencing depth, rarefaction of the sorted-subset datasets indicated that sequencing was incomplete. Across several donors, 4.5% to 6.5% of naive CD4, roughly 3.5% of naive CD8, under 2.5% of memory CD4, and 0.4% of memory CD8 clonotypes were shared. Pairwise subsampling indicated that sequencing depth was expected to affect the degree of clonotype sharing among donors.

From V the trimming removes 3 bases and from J it removes 5 bases, while the gene matches leave 6 bases of the junction unaccounted for. According to the germline V gene, CDR1 reads KGHSH and CDR2 reads LQKENI. Including cysteine and phenylalanine, the CDR3 has 15 amino acids. Only the CDR3 DNA is retained, 45 bases long and in frame from the first base. Recombination connected TRBV18 to TRBJ1-5, and 8 junctional nucleotides match TRBD1. The material sequenced was naive CD4+ T cells sorted from blood. The cell subset or site label of this sample denotes: CD45RA+ positively selected. This sequence originates from a young man in good health. The CDR3 amino acid sequence is: CASSPKDRVYQPQHF. The nucleotides are TGTGCCAGCTCACCGAAGGACAGGGTGTATCAGCCCCAGCATTTT.